Each of the 5 T cell receptor beta chains below was sequenced from the same sample in a study of OX40 agonist ivuxolimab in advanced cancers. Method: immunoSEQ multiplex PCR; TCRdb's copy keeps in-frame clones and lacks some. The sample gives 60,000 to 75,000 clones, nearly 90% of which show up once; approximately 5.4% is in the top ten. The source was CD4+ or CD8+ T cells sorted from blood, collected in a trial of the OX40 agonist ivuxolimab. The receptors here all came from an adult with an advanced solid tumor such as melanoma, head and neck, liver or kidney cancer.

The chain employs TRBV5-6 and TRBJ2-1; D gene uncertain. The CDR3 has 18 residues. The ends were cut back, 2 bases at V and 4 bases at J, with 22 bases in the middle. Germline loops: CDR1 SGHDT, CDR2 YYEEEE. CDR3 DNA sequence: TGTGCCAGCAGCTTCGTTCGGGCCCGGACGGCGGTGTACAATGAGCAGTTCTTC. Residues: CASSFVRARTAVYNEQFF.

The DNA for the CDR3 is TGCGCCAGCAGCTTGGAGGGGGCAGTTATTTCACCCCTCCACTTT. It translates to CASSLEGAVISPLHF. This rearrangement joins TRBV5-1 to TRBJ1-6, with 7 bases fitting TRBD1. This CDR3 is 15 amino acids long. J was trimmed by 9 bases and V by 0 bases; bases with no gene match: 6. CDR1 and CDR2 (germline): SGHRS, YFSETQ.

The rearrangement uses TRBV6-5 and TRBJ2-7; D possibly corresponds to TRBD2 (5 bases). V lost 7 bases to trimming and J lost 3 bases, with 13 bases between them. The CDR3 is 13 residues long. Germline V lookup: CDR1 MNHEY, CDR2 SVGAGI. Here the CDR3 reads CASTKNGIYEQYF. The CDR3 DNA sequence: TGTGCCAGCACTAAAAACGGGATCTACGAGCAGTACTTC.

The chain carries TRBV29-1 and TRBJ2-7; D gene uncertain. The CDR3 spans 13 residues. The ends were cut back, 7 bases at V and 5 bases at J, with 18 bases in the middle. Germline loops: CDR1 SQVTM, CDR2 ANQGSEA. The CDR3 is CSAYPGGNDEQYF. The CDR3 nucleotides are TGCAGCGCATACCCAGGCGGTAATGACGAGCAGTACTTC.

The chain carries TRBV6-5 and TRBJ1-2, with D maybe TRBD1 (5 bases). V lost 4 bases and J 6 bases, leaving 18 bases between the germline ends. Germline CDR1 MNHEY, CDR2 SVGAGI. This CDR3 has 15 residues. CDR3 residues: CASSWDLTAGDGYTF. In nucleotides, the CDR3 is TGTGCCAGCAGTTGGGACCTAACGGCAGGAGATGGCTACACCTTC.